This entry describes one TCR beta chain. The antigen remains unidentified. The data derive from a study of cytomegalovirus exposure and HLA in healthy donors. At the level of the study: Roughly 180 million T cells yielded 100 million to 130 million unique TCR beta sequences, as an earlier analysis found. Within an early data release were roughly 83 million unique TCRs drawn from HLA-typed donors. Overall study results and limits: A later look showed TCR association rates differing by HLA locus, highest for DRB1 and lowest for HLA-C.

PCR involved 60 Vbeta and 13 Jbeta primers. Libraries were prepared by immunoSEQ multiplex PCR; TCRdb keeps only in-frame clonotypes and omits some of them. The profile shows about 170,000 clones, roughly four fifths of them singletons. CDR1 is KGHSH and CDR2 is LQKENI in the germline V gene. The germline V and J ends were trimmed by 3 bases and 0 bases, with 18 bases remaining between them. The CDR3 consists of 18 residues. The chain has TRBV18 and TRBJ1-5; D is uncertain. This receptor was identified in a woman aged 25 to 45 in good health and CMV-seropositive. Input material: PBMCs. The CDR3 is CASSPEFMPVNSNQPQHF. The DNA for the CDR3 is TGTGCCAGCTCACCGGAGTTTATGCCGGTGAATAGCAATCAGCCCCAGCATTTT.